Listed here are 15 T cell receptor beta chains from one sample, sequenced in a study of blood T cells in healthy people across ages (dated by TCRdb to 2014 to 2015). The library relied on 5' RACE. A second PCR of roughly 7 to 12 cycles was run with a J-beta primer mix and a sample-barcoded 5' primer. TCRdb handled the public reads itself, with Q25 trimming in fastp and clone calling in MiXCR, and kept productive beta chains. CDR3 protein duplicates are merged, each entry listing the most common genes and DNA. The sample table holds 1.8 million or so distinct CDR3 sequences, of which about 39% were seen once. Under 30% of the sample is in the top ten clones. What was sequenced was blood. Receptor source: a human donor in good health.

J is TRBJ1-6 and V is TRBV7-2; the D is unclear. The V gene lost 3 bases and the J gene lost 4 bases, with 7 bases spanning the gap. Germline CDR1 is SGHTA and CDR2 is FQGNSA. This CDR3 contains 14 residues. The CDR3 DNA is TGTGCCAGCAGCTTCCAACGGTATAATTCACCCCTCCACTTT. Amino acid sequence: CASSFQRYNSPLHF.

This clonotype appeared a few times. V and J are TRBV20-1 and TRBJ2-3; D is perhaps TRBD2 (6 bases). Between the trimmed V and J ends, which lost 6 bases and 1 base, there was a span of 17 bases. Germline CDR1 is DFQATT and CDR2 is SNEGSKA (reference sequence). This CDR3 comprises 15 residues. For the CDR3, the DNA is TGCAGTGCCCCACGGGGGTCAGAGGGCACAGATACGCAGTATTTT. Its translation: CSAPRGSEGTDTQYF.

The J gene is TRBJ2-5, the V gene TRBV24-1; D is undetermined. The CDR3 is made up of 13 amino acids. Looked up from germline, CDR1 is KGHDR and CDR2 is SFDVKD. The V end was cut by 4 bases, the J end by 5 bases, with 10 bases between. As DNA, the CDR3 is TGTGCCACCAGTGACTGGACGAAGGAGACCCAGTACTTC. It codes for CATSDWTKETQYF.

The genes are TRBV7-2 and TRBJ1-4; possibly TRBD1 for D (6 bases). This CDR3 contains 16 residues. Germline CDR1 reads SGHTA; CDR2 reads FQGNSA. V lost 5 bases, J lost 2 bases, and 15 bases lay in between. The CDR3: CASSRPRGWTNEKLFF. The CDR3 nucleotides are TGTGCCAGCAGCCGGCCTAGGGGGTGGACTAATGAAAAACTGTTTTTT.

In this sample, this clonotype turned up a few times. The rearrangement joins TRBV27 to TRBJ1-1; D is ambiguous. From germline, CDR1 is MNHEY and CDR2 SMNVEV (reference sequence). The CDR3 is made up of 14 amino acids. The V gene lost 4 bases and the J gene lost 0 bases, with 9 bases spanning the gap. This chain's CDR3 is CASSSNGMNTEAFF. DNA of the CDR3: TGTGCCAGCAGTTCCAACGGAATGAACACTGAAGCTTTCTTT.

To note about this clonotype: The junction departs from germline at one end; a sequencing error may be responsible. This chain links TRBV28 with TRBJ2-5, with TRBD2 identical over 8 bases. Germline assignment: CDR1 MDHEN and CDR2 SYDVKM. This CDR3 contains 17 residues. In DNA form, the CDR3 reads TGTACCAGCAGTCCCCCACTTTTGCGGGGGGCCGGGAAGACCCAGTACTTC. Its translation: CTSSPPLLRGAGKTQYF.

A few counts support this clonotype. This rearrangement joins TRBV7-2 to TRBJ2-1, with D possibly matching TRBD1 (7 bases). The CDR3 is 15 residues long. Germline CDR1 reads SGHTA; CDR2 reads FQGNSA. V shed 2 bases and J shed 7 bases, with 15 bases lying between them. The CDR3 sequence is CASSLRSGGWNEQFF. Here the CDR3 DNA reads TGTGCCAGCAGCTTAAGGTCAGGGGGGTGGAATGAGCAGTTCTTC.

Worth noting for this clonotype: This may come from a read error, since a much larger clone is one base off. This chain joins TRBV20-1 and TRBJ2-1; D gene uncertain. The J call may not be correct, given that the DNA end is closer to TRBJ2-7. Germline assignment: CDR1 DFQATT and CDR2 SNEGSKA (reference sequence). This CDR3 contains 14 residues. The CDR3 is CSAPSERSYNEQYF. The CDR3 DNA sequence: TGCAGTGCACCAAGCGAGCGCTCCTACAATGAGCAGTACTTC.

Worth noting for this clonotype: One junction end does not reproduce the germline sequence, and a read error may be involved. The chain uses TRBV28 and TRBJ2-6, with 10 bases fitting TRBD1. The CDR3 contains 17 residues. CDR1 is MDHEN, CDR2 SYDVKM, per germline. The CDR3 is CASSGPGTGAGADVLTF. CDR3 DNA: TGTGCCAGCAGTGGCCCCGGGACAGGGGCTGGGGCCGACGTCCTGACTTTC.

For this clonotype: Since a much larger clone is just one base distant, this may be a read error. The chain links TRBV9 to TRBJ2-3, with D maybe TRBD2 (6 bases). Between the trimmed V and J ends, which lost 2 bases and 14 bases, there was a span of 27 bases. Germline loops: CDR1 SGDLS, CDR2 YYNGEE. The CDR3 is made up of 16 amino acids. This CDR3 reads CASSVTPGLGSEKLYF. In DNA, the CDR3 is TGTGCCAGCAGCGTCACCCCGGGACTTGGGTCGGAAAAACTGTATTTT. The full variable domain, its missing parts supplied by reference TRBV9 and TRBJ2-3, is DSGVTQTPKHLITATGQRVTLRCSPRSGDLSVYWYQQSLDQGLQFLIQYYNGEERAKGNILERFSAQQFPDLHSELNLSSLELGDSALYFCASSVTPGLGSEKLYFGPGTRLTVL.

The chain links TRBV20-1 to TRBJ1-1, with D possibly matching TRBD1 (6 bases). Looked up from germline, CDR1 is DFQATT and CDR2 is SNEGSKA (reference sequence). CDR3 size: 13 residues. V lost 6 bases and J 2 bases, leaving 13 bases between the germline ends. The DNA of the CDR3 is TGCAGTGCGGACAGCAGGGTTAACACTGAAGCTTTCTTT. This sequence encodes CSADSRVNTEAFF.

The chain recombines TRBV20-1 with TRBJ2-1; the D is unclear. Trimming left V 0 bases short and J 3 bases short, with 12 bases between. Germline CDR1 and CDR2: DFQATT and SNEGSKA (reference sequence). CDR3 length: 15 amino acids. The CDR3 is CSARDVRKNYNEQFF. The DNA of the CDR3 is TGCAGTGCTAGAGATGTCAGAAAAAACTACAATGAGCAGTTCTTC.

This chain joins TRBV7-8 and TRBJ2-3, with D hard to call. CDR3 size: 14 residues. The germline gives CDR1 SGHVS, CDR2 FQNEAQ. V shed 1 base and J shed 4 bases, with 9 bases lying between them. The CDR3 coding sequence is TGTGCCAGCAGCTTAGGGCGTATCCCAGATACGCAGTATTTT. Protein sequence: CASSLGRIPDTQYF. Combining the CDR3 with reference TRBV7-8 and TRBJ2-3 gives the whole variable domain GAGVSQSPRYKVAKRGQDVALRCDPISGHVSLFWYQQALGQGPEFLTYFQNEAQLDKSGLPSDRFFAERPEGSVSTLKIQRTQQEDSAVYLCASSLGRIPDTQYFGPGTRLTVL.

In regard to this clonotype: One junction end disagrees with the germline gene, perhaps due to a read error. V and J are TRBV28 and TRBJ1-6; possible D gene TRBD1, 5 bases. The CDR3 length is 18 residues. Germline V gives CDR1 MDHEN, CDR2 SYDVKM. The CDR3 DNA reads as TGTGTCAGCAGTTTAAACTCGGGGGAAAGCTCCTATAATTCACCCCTCCACTTT. This sequence encodes CVSSLNSGESSYNSPLHF.

This chain links TRBV2 with TRBJ1-2; D gene uncertain. The CDR3 sequence is 12 residues long. Deletions cut 4 bases from V and 7 bases from J, with 10 bases between. Germline assignment: CDR1 SNHLY and CDR2 FYNNEI. The CDR3 region has the DNA TGTGCCAGCAGTGTAGGAGTTCCTGGCTACACCTTC. This encodes CASSVGVPGYTF.